These 30 T cell receptor beta chains were all obtained from the same sample, sequenced in a study of cytomegalovirus exposure and HLA in healthy donors (TCRdb year 2017). Libraries were made using the immunoSEQ multiplex PCR assay. For the multiplex PCR, a mixture combining 60 forward primers for TCR Vbeta segments and 13 reverse primers for TCR Jbeta segments was used. TCRdb re-hosts the immuneACCESS table, in-frame sequences only. Its copies lack some clones; in the studies checked, an unresolved V gene accounts for under half of them, and the cause for the rest is not known. Here the sample has about 120,000 clones; roughly a tenth occur a single time. The ten largest clones capture 4.6% of the sample. Sequenced sample: PBMCs. The origin of the receptors is a woman in her late teens or twenties in good health and CMV-seropositive.

The chain carries TRBV11-2 and TRBJ2-1, with D tentatively TRBD2 (6 bases). Germline V gives CDR1 SGHAT, CDR2 FQNNGV. The V end was cut by 4 bases, the J end by 4 bases, with 11 bases between. The CDR3 spans 14 residues. The CDR3 sequence is CASSSFSGYNEQFF. CDR3 nucleotides: TGTGCCAGCAGCTCCTTTAGCGGATACAATGAGCAGTTCTTC.

This clone was seen only a few times. The chain uses TRBV27 and TRBJ2-3; the match to TRBD2 covers 11 bases. Germline V CDR1 and CDR2: MNHEY, SMNVEV (reference sequence). V trimming: 8 bases; J trimming: 5 bases; junction bases outside the gene matches: 9. The CDR3 contains 15 residues. This CDR3 is CASGYLAGGLDTQYF. CDR3 sequence (DNA): TGTGCCAGCGGGTACCTAGCGGGAGGACTAGATACGCAGTATTTT.

V and J are TRBV7-2 and TRBJ1-5, with D unresolved. This CDR3 is 14 amino acids long. CDR1 SGHTA and CDR2 FQGNSA come from the germline V gene. V lost 4 bases, J lost 7 bases, and 14 bases lay in between. The CDR3 nucleotides read TGTGCCAGCAGCTCCAAGATAGTCCTCCAGCCCCAGCATTTT. Its protein product is CASSSKIVLQPQHF.

V gene TRBV7-3 combines with J gene TRBJ2-1; tentatively, D is TRBD2 (6 bases). Deletions cut 2 bases from V and 10 bases from J, with 18 bases between. Germline V gives CDR1 SGHTA, CDR2 FQGTGA. The CDR3 runs 15 residues. CDR3 region: CASSLASDPGKEQFF. As DNA, the CDR3 is TGTGCCAGCAGCTTAGCTAGCGACCCTGGCAAAGAGCAGTTCTTC.

This clone was observed a handful of times. The rearrangement links TRBV7-6 to TRBJ1-5; TRBD1 is a possible D gene (6 bases). This CDR3 is built from 15 residues. The germline V and J ends were trimmed by 5 bases and 9 bases, with 20 bases remaining between them. Germline CDR1 SGHVS, CDR2 FNYEAQ. This CDR3 reads CASSPLSQGSGPQHF. The DNA for the CDR3 is TGTGCCAGCAGCCCTCTTTCCCAGGGGTCCGGGCCCCAGCATTTT.

This clone came up a few times. The rearrangement joins TRBV5-1 to TRBJ2-4, with 12 positions matching TRBD2. Germline V gene sequence: CDR1 SGHRS, CDR2 YFSETQ. The length of the CDR3 is 15 residues. V lost 3 bases, J lost 6 bases, and 4 bases stayed unmatched. CDR3 loop: CASSSTSGSGNIQYF. As DNA, the CDR3 is TGCGCCAGCAGCTCGACTAGCGGGAGCGGAAACATTCAGTACTTC.

A few counts support this clone. V is TRBV27 and J is TRBJ2-3; possibly TRBD1 for D (6 bases). Germline values: CDR1 MNHEY, CDR2 SMNVEV (reference sequence). This CDR3 has 17 residues. V gave up 2 bases and J gave up 4 bases, with 19 bases separating them. CDR3 residues: CASSLLPGHLSPDTQYF. The CDR3 DNA is TGTGCCAGCAGTTTACTTCCGGGACACCTCAGTCCAGATACGCAGTATTTT.

The chain joins TRBV5-1 to TRBJ2-7; the D gene is possibly TRBD1 (6 bases). CDR1 is SGHRS, CDR2 YFSETQ, per germline. The V gene lost 4 bases and the J gene lost 3 bases, with 14 bases spanning the gap. The CDR3 totals 14 residues. The DNA for the CDR3 is TGCGCCAGCAGCCGGGACAACGAATACTACGAGCAGTACTTC. It codes for CASSRDNEYYEQYF.

This chain uses TRBV5-8 with TRBJ2-7, with D tentatively TRBD1 (6 bases). The length of the CDR3 is 16 residues. Germline values: CDR1 SGHTS, CDR2 YDEGEE. Between the trimmed V and J ends, which lost 4 bases and 3 bases, there was a span of 20 bases. Here the CDR3 DNA reads TGTGCCAGCAGCCCGCGCCGTAGTATGACAGGCTACGAGCAGTACTTC. Encoded protein: CASSPRRSMTGYEQYF. Looking up the rest from reference TRBV5-8 and TRBJ2-7 gives the full variable domain: EAGVTQSPTHLIKTRGQQATLRCSPISGHTSVYWYQQALGLGLQFLLWYDEGEERNRGNFPPRFSGRQFPNYSSELNVNALELEDSALYLCASSPRRSMTGYEQYFGPGTRLTVT.

The chain employs TRBV6-5 and TRBJ2-3; the match to TRBD2 covers 11 bases. Trimming at V came to 6 bases and at J to 2 bases, leaving 1 base not matched to a gene. CDR1 is MNHEY, CDR2 SVGAGI, per germline. This CDR3 region has 14 residues. Here the CDR3 DNA reads TGTGCCAGCAGACTAGCGGGAGACACAGATACGCAGTATTTT. As protein: CASRLAGDTDTQYF.

This clone was seen a handful of times. The CDR3 is CASSLGLAPTDTQYF. DNA of the CDR3: TGTGCCAGCAGTTTAGGTCTAGCGCCCACAGATACGCAGTATTTT. This chain links TRBV28 with TRBJ2-3; perhaps TRBD2 as D (6 bases). The CDR3 has 15 residues. Trimming removed 2 bases from V and 2 bases from J, with 11 bases in between. Germline CDR1 is MDHEN and CDR2 is SYDVKM.

This clone was observed a handful of times. The V call is TRBV5-1, the J call TRBJ2-3, with D maybe TRBD1 (6 bases). V shed 2 bases and J shed 8 bases, with 21 bases lying between them. The germline gives CDR1 SGHRS, CDR2 YFSETQ. The CDR3 is made up of 16 amino acids. CDR3 loop: CASSLGDTQTLGTQYF. CDR3 coding DNA: TGCGCCAGCAGCTTAGGGGACACCCAAACGTTAGGTACGCAGTATTTT.

This clone was found a few times. The rearrangement uses TRBV9 and TRBJ2-7; 7 nucleotides align to TRBD2. The CDR3 extends over 14 amino acids. The trim removed 0 bases at V and 7 bases at J, leaving 7 bases unmatched. Germline V gene data show CDR1 as SGDLS and CDR2 as YYNGEE. In DNA form, the CDR3 reads TGTGCCAGCAGCGTAGGCGCGGGGGTACTGGAGCAGTACTTC. Protein sequence: CASSVGAGVLEQYF.

V is TRBV18 and J is TRBJ1-2; 9 bases match TRBD1. Germline CDR1 and CDR2: KGHSH and LQKENI. This CDR3 has 18 residues. The junction had 15 bases not matched to a gene; V was cut back by 3 bases and J by 4 bases. CDR3 bases: TGTGCCAGCTCACCGACGCCGGGACAGGGTTTCATGAGCTATGGCTACACCTTC. It translates to CASSPTPGQGFMSYGYTF. The full variable domain, completed using reference TRBV18 and TRBJ1-2, is NAGVMQNPRHLVRRRGQEARLRCSPMKGHSHVYWYRQLPEEGLKFMVYLQKENIIDESGMPKERFSAEFPKEGPSILRIQQVVRGDSAAYFCASSPTPGQGFMSYGYTFGSGTRLTVV.

This clone showed up just a few times. This chain links TRBV9 with TRBJ1-1, with D possibly TRBD1 on 6 matching bases. The germline CDR1 and CDR2 sequences are SGDLS and YYNGEE. The CDR3 sequence is 13 residues long. V lost 7 bases to trimming and J lost 4 bases, with 14 bases between them. The CDR3 region has the DNA TGTGCCAGCTCTCTCGGGGGGCTCACTGAAGCTTTCTTT. Translating gives CASSLGGLTEAFF.

V is TRBV11-3 and J is TRBJ2-7; TRBD1 aligns across 9 bases. The CDR3 runs 13 residues. Germline V lookup: CDR1 SGHNT, CDR2 YENEEA. J gave up 2 bases and V 8 bases, and 4 bases lay outside the gene matches. Here the CDR3 reads CASGTGNTYEQYF. CDR3 sequence (DNA): TGTGCCAGCGGGACAGGGAACACCTACGAGCAGTACTTC.

This chain links TRBV6-1 with TRBJ2-5; 12 nucleotides line up with TRBD2. The CDR3 runs 17 residues. Germline CDR1 reads MNHNS; CDR2 reads SASEGT. The junction had 7 bases not matched to a gene; V was cut back by 1 base and J by 4 bases. The CDR3 reads CASSEETSGSFRETQYF. CDR3 in DNA: TGTGCCAGCAGTGAAGAGACTAGCGGGAGCTTTAGAGAGACCCAGTACTTC.

This clone was picked up a small number of times. Its ends do not fully match the called genes, so a read error is possible. The rearrangement joins TRBV7-7 to TRBJ2-3; a possible D gene is TRBD1 (5 bases). The length of the CDR3 is 15 residues. Germline V gene lookup returns CDR1 SSHAT and CDR2 FNYEAQ (reference sequence). The CDR3 is CASSLGANPTDTQYF. For the CDR3, the DNA is TGTGCTAGCAGCTTAGGGGCTAACCCCACAGATACGCAGTATTTT.

There are a few counts of this clone. This rearrangement joins TRBV6-5 to TRBJ2-7, with D perhaps TRBD2 (5 bases). Germline V gene data show CDR1 as MNHEY and CDR2 as SVGAGI. The germline V and J ends were trimmed by 2 bases and 2 bases, with 10 bases remaining between them. This CDR3 contains 14 residues. CDR3 nucleotides: TGTGCCAGCAGTTACCCCCGGGGTGCCTACGAGCAGTACTTC. Amino acids: CASSYPRGAYEQYF.

About this clone: Sequence at one end of the junction differs from germline and may be a read error. The chain joins TRBV6-5 to TRBJ1-4, with a weak D call TRBD1 (5 bases). The CDR3 loop spans 13 amino acids. CDR1 MNHEY and CDR2 SVGAGI come from the germline V gene. The DNA of the CDR3 is TGTACCAGCAGTCCCGGGACTGGCGAAAAACTGTTTTTT. Its protein product is CTSSPGTGEKLFF.

In this sample, this clone turned up a few times. The V gene is TRBV6-1, the J gene TRBJ2-3; perhaps TRBD2 as D (6 bases). V shed 7 bases and J shed 10 bases, with 18 bases lying between them. The CDR3 has 13 residues. CDR1 is MNHNS and CDR2 is SASEGT in the germline V gene. The CDR3 spells CASTGEMEVSQYF. DNA of the CDR3: TGTGCCAGCACGGGGGAGATGGAAGTGTCGCAGTATTTT.

The chain has TRBV5-1 and TRBJ2-7; 8 bases are shared with TRBD1. The CDR3 extends over 15 amino acids. The germline V gene has CDR1 SGHRS and CDR2 YFSETQ. The V gene end was trimmed by 0 bases and the J gene end by 3 bases; junction bases not matched to a gene: 5. The CDR3: CASSLGTGFSYEQYF. In nucleotides, the CDR3 is TGCGCCAGCAGCTTGGGGACAGGGTTTAGCTACGAGCAGTACTTC.

The CDR3 bases are TGTGCCTCACTGAATAGCGGGAGGAAGAACACCGGGGAGCTGTTTTTT. This gives the protein CASLNSGRKNTGELFF. The chain links TRBV28 to TRBJ2-2, with TRBD2 matching 10 bases. The CDR3 is 16 amino acids. Germline values: CDR1 MDHEN, CDR2 SYDVKM. V trimming: 11 bases; J trimming: 1 base; junction bases outside the gene matches: 10.

The chain uses TRBV5-5 and TRBJ2-7; perhaps TRBD2 as D (6 bases). Germline CDR1 and CDR2: SGHKS and YYEKEE (reference sequence). Trimming stripped 2 bases from V and 6 bases from J, with 15 bases between. The CDR3 is 14 amino acids. This CDR3 is CASSFLGGSSEQYF. Written as DNA, the CDR3 is TGTGCCAGCAGCTTCCTTGGGGGGTCGAGCGAGCAGTACTTC.

This clone was detected a few times. The rearrangement uses TRBV6-5 and TRBJ2-3; D is possibly TRBD2 (6 bases). With 9 bases removed from V and 8 bases from J, the gap between germline ends came to 18 bases. The germline gives CDR1 MNHEY, CDR2 SVGAGI. The CDR3 runs to 13 residues. The CDR3 sequence: CARNLTIAVTQYF. In DNA, the CDR3 is TGTGCCAGAAACCTCACCATAGCGGTTACGCAGTATTTT.

The rearrangement joins TRBV7-2 to TRBJ2-1, with D maybe TRBD2 (5 bases). Germline V lookup: CDR1 SGHTA, CDR2 FQGNSA. V was pared by 11 bases and J by 10 bases, with 12 bases between. The CDR3 consists of 10 residues. The CDR3 DNA reads TGTGCCGCGGGCCCGGTGGAGCAGTTCTTC. Amino acids: CAAGPVEQFF.

This clone showed up many times. This rearrangement joins TRBV6-4 to TRBJ2-1; possible D gene TRBD2, 6 bases. The V end was cut by 7 bases, the J end by 6 bases, with 16 bases between. Germline-derived CDR1 and CDR2 are MRHNA and SNTAGT. The CDR3 runs to 14 residues. The CDR3 DNA sequence: TGTGCCAGCAAGGGAGCGGGTGACTCCAATGAGCAGTTCTTC. Protein product: CASKGAGDSNEQFF.

This clone turned up a few times. The chain links TRBV30 to TRBJ2-3; the match to TRBD2 covers 8 bases. Germline V gives CDR1 GTSNPN, CDR2 SVGIG (reference sequence). Unmatched junction bases numbered 5, after V lost 3 bases and J lost 3 bases. CDR3 length: 14 residues. CDR3 loop: CAWSWTGGTDTQYF. The CDR3 coding sequence is TGTGCCTGGAGCTGGACGGGAGGGACAGATACGCAGTATTTT.

V and J are TRBV7-9 and TRBJ2-1, with 13 bases that match TRBD2. CDR3 size: 15 residues. Germline V gene data show CDR1 as SEHNR and CDR2 as FQNEAQ (reference sequence). V lost 3 bases, J lost 8 bases, and 4 bases stayed unmatched. This CDR3 is CASSFELAGGHEQFF. As DNA, the CDR3 is TGTGCCAGCAGCTTTGAACTAGCGGGAGGGCATGAGCAGTTCTTC.

The CDR3, as DNA: TGTGCCAGCAAGTCACCAGTAGGAGGGTACGAGCAGTACTTC. Amino acids: CASKSPVGGYEQYF. This rearrangement joins TRBV2 to TRBJ2-7; tentative D call: TRBD2 (6 bases). This CDR3 spans 14 amino acids. Between the trimmed V and J ends, which lost 7 bases and 4 bases, there was a span of 17 bases. CDR1 is SNHLY and CDR2 is FYNNEI in the germline V gene.